This T cell receptor (beta chain) was retrieved from a study of T-cell memory formation after mild COVID-19. For the study at large: Largely donor-specific TCR clusters were found.

The germline gives CDR1 MNHEY, CDR2 SVGEGT. The germline V and J ends were trimmed by 3 bases and 3 bases, with 15 bases remaining between them. This CDR3 spans 15 amino acids. Whole-study results and caveats: For contracting clones, CD4+ ones sat mainly in CM and EM, CD8+ in EMRA. A subset of responding clones appeared in pre-infection memory, suggesting cross-reactive memory joined.

One entry per CDR3 protein, called by TCRdb with MiXCR from the 5' RACE reads. Here the sample spans a few hundred thousand distinct CDR3 sequences, around 27% being singletons. This clonotype showed up just a few times. Its antigen is not identified. This receptor was obtained from an adult woman who had mild COVID-19 (a few samples of this study predate the infection). Cell type and time point are not known. V is TRBV6-2 or TRBV6-3 and J is TRBJ2-7; TRBD1 or TRBD2 may be the D gene (5 bases each). Sequencing input: PBMCs or a T cell subset sorted from them (not recorded which). The CDR3: CASSYLGPEVYEQYF. The CDR3, as DNA: TGTGCCAGCAGTTATTTGGGACCGGAGGTCTACGAGCAGTACTTC.